Listed below are T cell receptor beta chains from one sample, sequenced in a study of read filtering for tumor transcriptome and immune sequencing. TCRdb re-analysed the reads in MiXCR, keeping a single row per CDR3 protein. The table shows some 46,000 distinct CDR3 sequences, with less than 20% occurring only once. The sample consisted of a population of CD138-negative cells sorted from bone marrow. These receptors all stem from a donor aged 40 or older with multiple myeloma. Both conserved end residues are part of each CDR3. D genes are given only for firm matches. The listing skips clone size in some rows; elsewhere it reads once, few, many or a size class.

>TRBJ2-5|TRBV12-3/TRBV12-4|TRBD1|once
TGTGCCAGCAGCCTAGGGACAGGGGGCTTTGGGACCCAGTACTTC
CASSLGTGGFGTQYF
>TRBJ1-5|TRBV7-9|.|few
TGTGCCAGCAGCTTTTTGGATCAGCCCCAGCATTTT
CASSFLDQPQHF
>TRBJ2-6|TRBV4-1|.|.
TGCGCCAGCAGCCCCCGGGGCAGCGGTTCTTCTGGGGCCAACGTCCTGACTTTC
CASSPRGSGSSGANVLTF
>TRBJ2-5|TRBV5-6|TRBD2|many
TGTGCCAGCAGCTTGACGCTAGCGGGCTACCAAGAGACCCAGTACTTC
CASSLTLAGYQETQYF
>TRBJ2-1|TRBV10-1|.|many
TGCGCCAGCAGTGAGTCGGACGGGAATTACAATGAGCAGTTCTTC
CASSESDGNYNEQFF
>TRBJ1-1|TRBV3-1|TRBD1|many
TGTGCCAGCGGACGACAGGGAGGCACTGAAGCTTTCTTT
CASGRQGGTEAFF
>TRBJ1-5|TRBV12-3/TRBV12-4|TRBD1|few
TGTGCCAGCAGTTTACAGGGGGCTCATCAGCCCCAGCATTTT
CASSLQGAHQPQHF
>TRBJ2-7|TRBV28|.|many
TGTGCCAGCAGTGTGCCGGGGAGCTCCTACGAGCAGTACTTC
CASSVPGSSYEQYF
>TRBJ2-3|TRBV20-1|.|many
TGCAGTGCTATGGTCGGCCCTAGCACAGATACGCAGTATTTT
CSAMVGPSTDTQYF
>TRBJ2-1|TRBV24-1|.|many
TGTGCCACCAGTCTCGACTTTAACAATGAGCAGTTCTTC
CATSLDFNNEQFF
>TRBJ2-5|TRBV5-4|TRBD1|.
TGTGCCTGCAGCCAACCGGGACAGGTACAAGAGACCCAGTACTTC
CACSQPGQVQETQYF
>TRBJ1-5|TRBV10-3|.|.
TGTGCCATCAGTGACCAGGGTACACGAGGTCAGCCCCAGCATTTT
CAISDQGTRGQPQHF
>TRBJ2-3|TRBV19|.|.
TGTGCCAGTAGTAGCACAGGGTCAGGCTCAGATACGCAGTATTTT
CASSSTGSGSDTQYF
>TRBJ2-1|TRBV11-2|.|many
TGTGCCAGCAGCCTGGAGACAGGTTACAATGAGCAGTTCTTC
CASSLETGYNEQFF
>TRBJ2-7|TRBV4-2|TRBD1|few
TGTGCCAGCAGCCAAGGGGACAGGAAAGTATACGAGCAGTACTTC
CASSQGDRKVYEQYF
>TRBJ2-1|TRBV7-9|.|once
TGTGCCAGCAGCTCTACGGGAGTCAACAATGAGCAGTTCTTC
CASSSTGVNNEQFF
>TRBJ1-1|TRBV6-5|TRBD1|.
TGTGCCAGCAGTTGTATGGGGACACAGGGGAAGTTGAACACTGAAGCTTTCTTT
CASSCMGTQGKLNTEAFF
>TRBJ2-1|TRBV4-1|.|many
TGCGCCAGCAGCCACACAAATAATTTGGATGAGCAGTTCTTC
CASSHTNNLDEQFF
>TRBJ2-4|TRBV2|.|.
TGTGCCAGCAGTGCCAACCCAGCCAAAAACATTCAGTACTTC
CASSANPAKNIQYF
>TRBJ2-1|TRBV5-1|.|many
TGCGCCAGCAGCATGGGTCCCGCGTCCTACAATGAGCAGTTCTTC
CASSMGPASYNEQFF
>TRBJ2-2|TRBV9|TRBD1|few
TGTGCCAGCAGCCTAGACAGGGGTCTGTCCGGGGAGCTGTTTTTT
CASSLDRGLSGELFF
>TRBJ1-1|TRBV6-1|.|.
TGTGCCACCGCATTCGCAGAGAACGCTGAAGCTTTCTTT
CATAFAENAEAFF
>TRBJ2-3|TRBV29-1|.|many
TGCAGCGTTGAGTGGGCCGGATACAGCACAGATACGCAGTATTTT
CSVEWAGYSTDTQYF
>TRBJ2-7|TRBV5-1|.|many
TGCGCCAGCAGCCCCTGGAAGGTTAAGGGAAACGAGCAGTACTTC
CASSPWKVKGNEQYF
>TRBJ2-7|TRBV5-1|.|.
TGCGCCAGCAGCTCCCAGCGGAGAGGGCCTAACGAGCAGTGCTTC
CASSSQRRGPNEQCF
>TRBJ2-1|TRBV12-5|.|many
TGTGCTAGTGCCCTTTGGGACTCAAACAATGAGCAGTTCTTC
CASALWDSNNEQFF
>TRBJ2-1|TRBV20-1|TRBD2|many
TGCAGTGCTAGAGAGGGGACTAGCGGGACCGACAATGAGCAGTTCTTC
CSAREGTSGTDNEQFF
>TRBJ2-1|TRBV5-4|TRBD1|many
TGCGCCAGCAGCCAGAGCTGGGGACAGTACAATGAGCAGTTCTTC
CASSQSWGQYNEQFF
>TRBJ2-7|TRBV10-3|TRBD2|many
TGTGCCATCACCGCAGTGGGAGCGGGATCCTCCTACGAGCAGTACTTC
CAITAVGAGSSYEQYF
>TRBJ2-3|TRBV7-2|TRBD2|many
TGTGCCAGCAGCCCCGGACTAGCGACAGATACGCAGTATTTT
CASSPGLATDTQYF
>TRBJ2-7|TRBV20-1|.|many
TGCAGTGCTACGCGGGTCGGGGAGCAGTACTTC
CSATRVGEQYF
>TRBJ2-7|TRBV7-6|TRBD2|.
TGTGCCAGCAGCTATGAAGCGGGAGGGTCCTACGAGCAGTACTTC
CASSYEAGGSYEQYF
>TRBJ1-1|TRBV12-3/TRBV12-4|.|few
TGTGCCAGCCGAGCCTTAGAGCACCCCACTGAAGCTTTCTTT
CASRALEHPTEAFF
>TRBJ2-2|TRBV28|.|many
TGTGCCAGCAGGTCTCATTCAGGCCCCACCGGGGAGCTGTTTTTT
CASRSHSGPTGELFF
>TRBJ2-5|TRBV7-2|.|few
TGTGCCAGCAGCTTGGACAGTTCAACCCAAGAGACCCAGTACTTC
CASSLDSSTQETQYF
>TRBJ1-1|TRBV30|.|many
TGTGCCTGGAGTGTTTTTCGTTCGGTGACTGAAGCTTTCTTT
CAWSVFRSVTEAFF
>TRBJ2-3|TRBV23-1|.|many
TGCGCCAGCAGTCCCCCGGGGCCTCAAGATACGCAGTATTTT
CASSPPGPQDTQYF
>TRBJ1-3|TRBV6-5|.|many
TGTGCCAGCACGACAACCTCGGCCTCTGGAAACACCATATATTTT
CASTTTSASGNTIYF
>TRBJ1-5|TRBV10-3|TRBD1|many
TGTGCCATCAGTGGGGGACAGGATAGCAATCAGCCCCAGCATTTT
CAISGGQDSNQPQHF
>TRBJ2-7|TRBV12-3/TRBV12-4|TRBD1|.
TGTGCCACCAGTCGAGAGACAGGGTTCGAGCAGAACTTC
CATSRETGFEQNF
>TRBJ2-1|TRBV12-3/TRBV12-4|.|many
TGTGCCAGCAGTTTTTCTGGGGGCGGTGATGAGCAGTTCTTC
CASSFSGGGDEQFF
>TRBJ2-7|TRBV30|.|many
TGTGCCTGGAGTACAGGGCTTATCTACGAGCAGTACTTC
CAWSTGLIYEQYF
>TRBJ2-3|TRBV7-2|.|many
TGTGCCAGCAGCTTAAAGCCGGGACTCCAAGATACGCAGTATTTT
CASSLKPGLQDTQYF
>TRBJ2-1|TRBV7-9|.|.
TGTGCCAGCAGCTTAGGCGCTACCAACCTTTGCAATGAGCAGTTCTTC
CASSLGATNLCNEQFF
>TRBJ2-2|TRBV19|TRBD1|many
TGTGCCAGTAGTACCGGGACAGGGGGCACCGGGGAGCTGTTTTTT
CASSTGTGGTGELFF
>TRBJ2-1|TRBV7-9|TRBD1|once
TGTGCCAGCAGCCCCCGTACCCGGACAGGGGGGGAAAGCGGGAGTCAGCACGAGCAGTTCTTC
CASSPRTRTGGESGSQHEQFF
>TRBJ2-2|TRBV2|TRBD2|.
TGTGCCAGCAGTGAAGGGCTAGCGGCGAACACCGGGGAGCTGTTTTTT
CASSEGLAANTGELFF
>TRBJ2-7|TRBV5-1|TRBD1|.
TGCGCCAGCAGCTTTGAGGGACAGGGATTGTCTAATTTCTACGAGCAGTACTTC
CASSFEGQGLSNFYEQYF
>TRBJ2-3|TRBV28|TRBD1|few
TGTGCCAGCAGTTTGTGGGGACAGAGCACAGATACGCGGTATTTT
CASSLWGQSTDTRYF
>TRBJ1-5|TRBV7-9|.|many
TGTGCCAGCAGCTTTGAGATCAATCAGCCCCAGCATTTT
CASSFEINQPQHF
>TRBJ1-4|TRBV7-2|.|few
TGTGCCAGCAGCTTAGACCCAAATGAAAAACTGTTTTTT
CASSLDPNEKLFF
>TRBJ2-7|TRBV2|.|many
TGTGCCAGCAGCCTCAGTCGGACCACTTACGAGCAGTACTTC
CASSLSRTTYEQYF
>TRBJ1-1|TRBV2|TRBD1|many
TGTGCCAGCATCCTGACAGGGCAGAACACTGAAGCTTTCTTT
CASILTGQNTEAFF